The entry that follows covers one T cell receptor (beta chain) sequence. What it binds is not known. The sample is drawn from a study of long-term antiretroviral therapy in people with HIV. Whole-study findings and limits: Collection of the blood, which took place between the mid-2000s and the late 2010s, possibly occurred under older ART regimens. Although diversity increased after ART, it remained lower than in transplant donor controls.

Germline V gene lookup returns CDR1 MNHEY and CDR2 SVGAGI. V lost 4 bases and J lost 1, with 10 bases in between. There are 14 residues in the CDR3. Survey-level resolution applied to immunoSEQ assay v3.0. The table came from immunoSEQ multiplex PCR; TCRdb's copy has only in-frame clones and leaves some out. This table has tens of thousands of clones, around four fifths appearing once. This chain links TRBV6-5 with TRBJ1-1; D is ambiguous. The sample in question was unsorted PBMCs, obtained 1.9 years after starting antiretroviral therapy. This clonotype originated in a woman aged 50 to 65 with HIV. The CDR3 here is CASSFDIWNTEAFF. The CDR3 DNA reads TGTGCCAGCAGTTTCGACATTTGGAACACTGAAGCTTTCTTT.